The clone carrying this TCR beta chain showed up just a few times. What it binds is not known. TCRdb ran MiXCR on the reads and lists one entry per CDR3 protein. The sample has approximately 730,000 distinct CDR3 sequences; almost 30% are singletons. These data are taken from a study of T cell repertoires in cytomegalovirus infection. Study background: Researchers turned to recently identified HLA-C-restricted CMV epitopes as well as well-studied HLA-B-restricted ones. Whole-study results and caveats: Carriers of CMV plus the relevant HLA were identified by cumulative public TCR beta family frequency.

The sequences come from cultured CD8+ T cells from PBMCs, collected from culture after CMV antigen stimulation. The clonotype was recovered from a human donor in good health (CMV status not recorded). Some clones in this sample may be carry-over from other donors' samples.

The CDR3 nucleotides are TGTGCCAGCAGCTTAGGACGGGGAACGGAAGCCGGGGAGCTGTTTTTT. Protein product: CASSLGRGTEAGELFF. The chain carries TRBV11-3 and TRBJ2-2, with D maybe TRBD2 (5 bases). This CDR3 region has 16 residues. V shed 1 base and J shed 6 bases, with 15 bases lying between them. The germline V gene has CDR1 SGHNT and CDR2 YENEEA.